The TCR beta chain under discussion was sequenced for a study of blood T cells in healthy people across ages. To note about this clonotype: Antigen unknown.

A sample-barcoded 5' primer and a J-beta primer mix were used in a second PCR of about 7 to 12 cycles. TCRdb re-analysed the 5' RACE reads in MiXCR, keeping a single row per CDR3 protein. The data hold roughly 1,000,000 distinct CDR3 sequences, with about 23% observed a single time. V lost 1 base, J lost 0 bases, and 13 bases lay in between. CDR1 MGHRA and CDR2 YSYEKL come from the germline V gene. This CDR3 spans 17 amino acids. Aged roughly 6 to 95, donors were systemically healthy Caucasians from Russia. Overall study results and limits: It was the long-lived donors that had more naive CD4+ cells and higher diversity than aged donors. Lack of knowledge of donor CMV status possibly confounded expanded clonotype changes.

Separately, the same data were catalogued under a study of T cells of mothers and their children. That paper states: Sample barcodes and 2-4 random nucleotides were added by the M1S primer of the second PCR.

This clonotype originated in a girl aged 2 to 9 in good health. The genes are TRBV4-1 and TRBJ1-3; a possible D gene is TRBD1 (5 bases). The sequenced sample was blood. The CDR3 sequence is CASSQVGGKSSGNTIYF. CDR3 bases: TGCGCCAGCAGCCAAGTTGGGGGAAAAAGCTCTGGAAACACCATATATTTT.